Reported below is one TCR beta chain. TCRdb keeps only in-frame clones here, not all; method: immunoSEQ multiplex PCR. The sample yields 400,000 to 500,000 clones, roughly 90% seen once. The data stem from a study of control samples from healthy donors and cancer patients. V was pared by 1 base and J by 7 bases, with 11 bases between. Per germline, CDR1 SGHNT and CDR2 YENEEA. The CDR3 has 13 residues. The source of this sequence is a man between 35 and 55 years old with head and neck cancer. Sequencing was carried out using PBMCs. The chain joins TRBV11-3 to TRBJ2-7; tentatively, D is TRBD1 or TRBD2 (5 bases each). The CDR3 sequence is CASSLVGDGEQYF. CDR3 nucleotide sequence: TGTGCCAGCAGCTTAGTTGGGGACGGGGAGCAGTACTTC.